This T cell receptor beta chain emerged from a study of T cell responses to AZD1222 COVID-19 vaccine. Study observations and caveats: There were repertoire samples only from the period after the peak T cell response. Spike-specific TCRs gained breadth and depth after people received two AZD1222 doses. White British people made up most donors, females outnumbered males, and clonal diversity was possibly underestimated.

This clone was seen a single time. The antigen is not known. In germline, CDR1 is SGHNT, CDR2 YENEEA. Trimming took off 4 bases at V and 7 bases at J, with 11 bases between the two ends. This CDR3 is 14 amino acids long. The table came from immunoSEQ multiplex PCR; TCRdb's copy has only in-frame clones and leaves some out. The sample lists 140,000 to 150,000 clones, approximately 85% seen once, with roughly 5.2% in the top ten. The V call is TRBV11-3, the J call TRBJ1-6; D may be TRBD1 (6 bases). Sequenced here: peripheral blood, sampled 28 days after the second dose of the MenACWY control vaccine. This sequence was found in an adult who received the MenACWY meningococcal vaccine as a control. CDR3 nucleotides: TGTGCCAGCAGCTGGGACACCAGCAATTCACCCCTCCACTTT. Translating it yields CASSWDTSNSPLHF.